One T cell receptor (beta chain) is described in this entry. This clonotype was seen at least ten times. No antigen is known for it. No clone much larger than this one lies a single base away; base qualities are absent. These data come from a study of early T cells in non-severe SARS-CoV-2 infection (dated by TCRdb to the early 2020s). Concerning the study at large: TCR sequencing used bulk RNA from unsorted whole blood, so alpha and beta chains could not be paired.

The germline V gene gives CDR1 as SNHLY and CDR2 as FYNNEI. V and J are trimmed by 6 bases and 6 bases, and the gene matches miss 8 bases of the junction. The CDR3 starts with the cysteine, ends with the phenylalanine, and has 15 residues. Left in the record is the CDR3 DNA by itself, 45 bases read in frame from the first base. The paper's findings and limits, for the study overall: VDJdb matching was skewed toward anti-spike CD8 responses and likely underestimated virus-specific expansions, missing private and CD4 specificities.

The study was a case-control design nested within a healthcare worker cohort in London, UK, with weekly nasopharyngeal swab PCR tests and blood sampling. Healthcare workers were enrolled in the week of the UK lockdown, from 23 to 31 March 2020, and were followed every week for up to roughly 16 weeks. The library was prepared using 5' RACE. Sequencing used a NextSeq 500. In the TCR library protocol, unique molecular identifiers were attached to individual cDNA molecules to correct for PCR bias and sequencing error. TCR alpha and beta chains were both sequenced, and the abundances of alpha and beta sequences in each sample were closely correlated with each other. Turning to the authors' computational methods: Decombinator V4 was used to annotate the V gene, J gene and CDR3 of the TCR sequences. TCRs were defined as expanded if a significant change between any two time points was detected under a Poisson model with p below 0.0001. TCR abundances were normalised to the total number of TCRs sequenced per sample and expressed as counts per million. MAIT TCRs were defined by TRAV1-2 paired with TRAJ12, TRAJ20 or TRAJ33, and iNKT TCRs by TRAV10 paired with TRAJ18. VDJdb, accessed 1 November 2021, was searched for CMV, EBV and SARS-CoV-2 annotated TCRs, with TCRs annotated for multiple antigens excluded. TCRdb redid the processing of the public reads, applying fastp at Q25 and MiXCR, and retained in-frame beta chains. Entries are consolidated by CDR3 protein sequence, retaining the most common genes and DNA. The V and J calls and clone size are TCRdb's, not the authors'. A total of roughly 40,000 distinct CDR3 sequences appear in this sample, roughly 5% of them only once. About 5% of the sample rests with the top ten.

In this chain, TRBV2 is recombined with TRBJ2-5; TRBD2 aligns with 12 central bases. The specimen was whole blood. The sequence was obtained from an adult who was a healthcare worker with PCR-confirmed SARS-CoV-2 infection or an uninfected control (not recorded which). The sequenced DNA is TGTGCCAGCAGCCCTGTGACTAGCGGGAGAAAGACCCAGTACTTC. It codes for CASSPVTSGRKTQYF.